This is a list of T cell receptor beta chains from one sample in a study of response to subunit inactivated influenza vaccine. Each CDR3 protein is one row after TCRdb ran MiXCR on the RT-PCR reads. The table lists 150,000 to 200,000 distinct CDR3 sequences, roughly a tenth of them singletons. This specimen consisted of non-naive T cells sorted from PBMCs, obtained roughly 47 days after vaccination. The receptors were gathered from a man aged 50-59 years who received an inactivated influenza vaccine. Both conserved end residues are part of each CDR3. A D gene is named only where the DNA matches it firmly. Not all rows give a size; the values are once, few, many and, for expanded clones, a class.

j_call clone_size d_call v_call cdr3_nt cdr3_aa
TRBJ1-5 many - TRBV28 TGTGCCAGCAGTTCCTTGGGGGGGGGCAATCAGCCCCAGCATTTT CASSSLGGGNQPQHF
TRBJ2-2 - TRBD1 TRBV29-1 TGCAGCGTTCAGGACAGGGGAAGCACCGGGGAGCTGTTTTTT CSVQDRGSTGELFF
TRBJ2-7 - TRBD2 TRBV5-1 TGCGCCAGCAGCTTGGACCTCTCGCGGGAGAGAGGCGAGCAGTACTTC CASSLDLSRERGEQYF
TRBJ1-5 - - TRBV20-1 TGCAGTGCTAGAGATAAGGGGACGGGGCAGCATTTT CSARDKGTGQHF
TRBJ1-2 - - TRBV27 TGTGCCAGCAGTTTATCGACGGGGGGTTTGCTTGGCTACACCTTC CASSLSTGGLLGYTF
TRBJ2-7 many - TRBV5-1 TGCGCCAGCAGCTACGGACAGTCCGCGGAGCAGTACTTC CASSYGQSAEQYF
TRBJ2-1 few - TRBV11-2 TGTGCCAGCAGCTTAGTAAACAGCTACAATGAGCAGTTCTTC CASSLVNSYNEQFF
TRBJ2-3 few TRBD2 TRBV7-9 TGTGCCAGCAGCACCATAACTAGCGGGAGAACAGATACGCAGTATTTT CASSTITSGRTDTQYF
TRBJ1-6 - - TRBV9 TGTGCCAGCAGCGTAGGGGAGACAGATAATTCACCCCTCCACTTT CASSVGETDNSPLHF
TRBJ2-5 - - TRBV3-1 TGTGCCTCCTGCCAAGATCCTGAGGGTTGGGAGACCCAGTACTTC CASCQDPEGWETQYF
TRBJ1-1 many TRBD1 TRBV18 TGTGCCAGCTCAAGACAGGGATCCTTGGGCACTGAAGCTTTCTTT CASSRQGSLGTEAFF
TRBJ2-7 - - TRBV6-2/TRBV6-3 TGTGCCACCAGCGGTGCCCTCGAGCAGTACTTC CATSGALEQYF
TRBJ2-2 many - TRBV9 TGTGCCAGCAGCCTGATGGAGAAAACCGGGGAGCTGTTTTTT CASSLMEKTGELFF
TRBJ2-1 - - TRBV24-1 TGTGCCACCAGTTTGGGCCAGAACAATGAGCAGTTCTTC CATSLGQNNEQFF
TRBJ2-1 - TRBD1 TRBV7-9 TGTGCCAGCAGCCCTCGGGACAGGTTGAATGAGCAGTTCTTC CASSPRDRLNEQFF
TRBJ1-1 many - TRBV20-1 TGCAGTGCTAAGAACCGGAGGCAGGGGACATCAGGTGACACTGAAGCTTTCTTT CSAKNRRQGTSGDTEAFF
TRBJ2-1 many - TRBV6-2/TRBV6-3 TGTGCCAGCAGCTCCCGGAGGGACAATGAGCAGTTCTTC CASSSRRDNEQFF
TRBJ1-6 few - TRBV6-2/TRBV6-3 TGTGCCAGCGGAAAACAGGGCTATAATTCACCCCTCCACTTT CASGKQGYNSPLHF
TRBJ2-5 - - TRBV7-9 TGTGCCAGCAGCTTAGATCTACGGGACGGGACCCAGTACTTC CASSLDLRDGTQYF
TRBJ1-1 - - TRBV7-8 TGTGCCAGCAGCCCCACCGGGGAAAGGGACACTGAAGCTTTCTTT CASSPTGERDTEAFF
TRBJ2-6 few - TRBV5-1 TGCGCCAGCAGGAACCAGGGATCTGGGGCCAACGTCCTGACTTTC CASRNQGSGANVLTF
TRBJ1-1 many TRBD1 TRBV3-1 TGTGCCAGCAGACTTATTACAGGGGGCCGCACTGAAGCTTTCTTT CASRLITGGRTEAFF
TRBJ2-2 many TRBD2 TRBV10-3 TGTGCCATCAGTGGGCTGCATGGGGGGGGACCGAACACCGGGGAGCTGTTTTTT CAISGLHGGGPNTGELFF
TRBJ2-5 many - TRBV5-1 TGCGCCAGCAGCACGGGACACGGCGAGACCCAGTACTTC CASSTGHGETQYF
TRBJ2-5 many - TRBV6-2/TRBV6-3 TGTGCCAGCAGTTACATCGGAGAGACCCAGTACTTC CASSYIGETQYF
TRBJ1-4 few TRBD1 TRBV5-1 TGCGCCAGCAGCTTGGTCCCAGGGGGCTCTGGAACTAATGAAAAACTGTTTTTT CASSLVPGGSGTNEKLFF
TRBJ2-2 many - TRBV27 TGTGCCAGCAGTTTAACGCCGAACACCGGGGAGCTGTTTTTT CASSLTPNTGELFF